The clone carrying this TCR beta chain was seen only a few times. This entry is derived from a study of T-cell reconstitution after alpha-beta-depleted transplantation in children. Unique molecular identifiers were built into the TCRbeta library. MiXCR, applied by TCRdb to the PCR reads, yields one record per CDR3 protein. The repertoire holds 400,000 to 500,000 distinct CDR3 sequences, with under 13% as singletons. Trimming removed 2 bases at V and 13 bases at J, with 17 bases between. This CDR3 spans 13 amino acids. Germline V gene data show CDR1 as SGHRS and CDR2 as YFSETQ. The chain carries TRBV5-1 and TRBJ2-3; D not certain. This TCR was recovered from a human donor who donated a stem cell graft to a child with acute myeloid leukemia. Sample: PBMCs from the stem cell graft donor, taken from the stem cell graft. The CDR3 DNA sequence: TGCGCCAGCAGCTTAGGACCGGGCGTTGGGAAGTATTTT. Its protein product is CASSLGPGVGKYF.